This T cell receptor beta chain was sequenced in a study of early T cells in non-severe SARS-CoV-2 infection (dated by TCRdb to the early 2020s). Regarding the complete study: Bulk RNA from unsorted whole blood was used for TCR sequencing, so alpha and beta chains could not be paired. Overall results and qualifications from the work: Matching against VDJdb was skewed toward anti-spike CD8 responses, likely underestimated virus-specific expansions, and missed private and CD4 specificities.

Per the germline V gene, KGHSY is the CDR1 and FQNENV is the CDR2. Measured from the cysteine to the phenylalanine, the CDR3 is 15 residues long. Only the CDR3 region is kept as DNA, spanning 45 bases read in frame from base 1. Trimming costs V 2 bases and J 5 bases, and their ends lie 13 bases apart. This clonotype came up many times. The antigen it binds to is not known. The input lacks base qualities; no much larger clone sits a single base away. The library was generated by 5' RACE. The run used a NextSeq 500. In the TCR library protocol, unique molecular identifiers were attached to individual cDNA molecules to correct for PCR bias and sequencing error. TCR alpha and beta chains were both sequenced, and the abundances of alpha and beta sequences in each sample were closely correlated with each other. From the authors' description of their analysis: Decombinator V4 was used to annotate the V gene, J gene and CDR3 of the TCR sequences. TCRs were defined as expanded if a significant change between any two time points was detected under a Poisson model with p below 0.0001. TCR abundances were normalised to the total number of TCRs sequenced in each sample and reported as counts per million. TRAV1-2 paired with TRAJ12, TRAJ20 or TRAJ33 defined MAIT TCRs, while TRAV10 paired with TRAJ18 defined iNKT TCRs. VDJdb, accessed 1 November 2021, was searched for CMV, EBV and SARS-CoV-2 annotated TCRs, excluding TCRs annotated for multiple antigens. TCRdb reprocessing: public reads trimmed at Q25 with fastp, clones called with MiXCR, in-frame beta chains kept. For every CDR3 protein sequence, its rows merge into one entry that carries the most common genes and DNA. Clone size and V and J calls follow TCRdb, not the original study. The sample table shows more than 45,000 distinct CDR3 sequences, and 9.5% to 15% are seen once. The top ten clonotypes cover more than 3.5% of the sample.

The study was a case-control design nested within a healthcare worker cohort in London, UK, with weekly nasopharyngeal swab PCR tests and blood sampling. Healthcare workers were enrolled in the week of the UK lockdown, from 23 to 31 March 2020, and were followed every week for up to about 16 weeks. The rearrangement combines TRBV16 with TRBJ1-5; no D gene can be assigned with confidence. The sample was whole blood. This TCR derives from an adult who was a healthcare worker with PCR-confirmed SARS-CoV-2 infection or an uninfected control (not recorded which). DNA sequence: TGTGCCAGCAGCCAACCCCTGACAATCGATCAGCCCCAGCATTTT. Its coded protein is CASSQPLTIDQPQHF.